This T cell receptor beta chain was observed in a study of chemoradiotherapy in HPV16-positive cancers. As for the study in general: Two HPV16-positive patients' cells yielded candidate HPV-specific clones and common motifs.

Trimming shortened V by 1 base and J by 4 bases, and 3 bases separated the two germline ends. Germline assignment: CDR1 SGHAT and CDR2 FQNNGV. The CDR3 is 12 residues long. Sequencing used immunoSEQ multiplex PCR; TCRdb keeps in-frame clones, though not all of them. The data contain 5,500 to 6,500 clones, approximately 86% of them singletons. As regards this clone: Antigen unknown.

Study-level findings and limits: For HPV16-positive patients, expanding HPV-responsive T cells associated with longer recurrence-free survival. Candidate HPV-specific clones and E7-related TCR motifs grew in tumor during treatment.

The rearrangement links TRBV11-2 to TRBJ2-3; D unclear. This receptor was obtained from a human donor with HPV-associated anogenital cancer. The sequencing used blood, collected from a patient who underwent chemoradiotherapy. In DNA, the CDR3 is TGTGCCAGCAGCTTAGTTGCAGATACGCAGTATTTT. Translating it yields CASSLVADTQYF.